The 21 T cell receptor beta chains below were found in one sample sequenced in a study of neurological immune-mediated disorders. TCRdb reprocessed the 5' RACE reads via MiXCR and lists one record per CDR3 protein. The sample shows approximately 65,000 distinct CDR3 sequences, more than 3.5% of them seen only once. Source material: PBMCs. The receptors originated from a man aged 45-60 years with multiple sclerosis.

Regarding this clonotype: This sequence may be a read error, since a much larger clone differs from it by one base. The chain has TRBV12-3 or TRBV12-4 and TRBJ1-2, with 8 bases lining up with TRBD1. The CDR3 covers 15 residues. The chain's CDR3 is CVSSPRTGSDYGYTF. In nucleotides, the CDR3 is TGTGTCAGCAGTCCGCGGACAGGGAGCGACTATGGCTACACCTTC.

This clonotype was counted between two and nine times. This chain uses TRBV5-1 with TRBJ1-4; D may be TRBD1 (6 bases). V was clipped by 3 bases and J by 0 bases, with 6 bases between them. The germline CDR1 and CDR2 sequences are SGHRS and YFSETQ. This CDR3 is built from 14 residues. CDR3 in DNA: TGCGCCAGCAGCTCAGGGGCAACTAATGAAAAACTGTTTTTT. Protein product: CASSSGATNEKLFF.

This clonotype has ten or more counts. V gene TRBV5-5 combines with J gene TRBJ2-7; 12 bases match TRBD1. V was pared by 4 bases and J by 5 bases, with 7 bases of the junction left unmatched. The CDR3 has 15 residues. The germline V gene encodes CDR1 SGHKS and CDR2 YYEKEE (reference sequence). The CDR3 bases are TGTGCCAGCAGCCCCGGGACAGGGGGCTTCAACGAGCAGTACTTC. This encodes CASSPGTGGFNEQYF.

The table lists this clonotype with many counts. The gene calls are TRBV7-9 and TRBJ1-1, with D uncertain. Germline loops: CDR1 SEHNR, CDR2 FQNEAQ (reference sequence). The CDR3 spans 16 residues. The ends were cut back, 5 bases at V and 0 bases at J, with 16 bases in the middle. CDR3 DNA: TGTGCCAGCAGCCCCCGGCAGGCTGTAATGAACACTGAAGCTTTCTTT. This sequence encodes CASSPRQAVMNTEAFF.

This chain joins TRBV18 and TRBJ2-5, with 7 bases that match TRBD2. Germline loops: CDR1 KGHSH, CDR2 LQKENI. The CDR3 is 17 amino acids. V gave up 2 bases and J gave up 4 bases; unmatched junction bases: 13. DNA for the CDR3: TGTGCCAGCTCACCAATTCCTAGACAGCGCGGGGGAGAGACCCAGTACTTC. Protein sequence: CASSPIPRQRGGETQYF.

This clonotype was found many times. The rearrangement links TRBV20-1 to TRBJ1-5, with 9 bases aligning to TRBD1. CDR1 is DFQATT, CDR2 SNEGSKA, per germline (reference sequence). The CDR3 covers 14 residues. V was clipped by 5 bases and J by 3 bases; unmatched bases: 5. The CDR3 region is CSAVDRGYNQPQHF. The CDR3 coding sequence is TGCAGTGCTGTAGACAGGGGGTACAATCAGCCCCAGCATTTT.

This clonotype was counted at least ten times. V and J are TRBV14 and TRBJ2-3; D unclear. This CDR3 has 17 amino acids. The V end was cut by 0 bases, the J end by 0 bases, with 13 bases between. Germline CDR1 SGHDN, CDR2 FVKESK. The CDR3 nucleotides read TGTGCCAGCAGCCAAGAGAAGAGACACTCTAGCACAGATACGCAGTATTTT. Protein sequence: CASSQEKRHSSTDTQYF.

This clonotype was detected ten times or more. V and J are TRBV20-1 and TRBJ2-1, with D uncertain. The length of the CDR3 is 14 residues. V dropped 6 bases and J dropped 6 bases, with 18 bases sitting between them. Germline CDR1 is DFQATT and CDR2 is SNEGSKA (reference sequence). The DNA for the CDR3 is TGCAGTGCAACCCCCCGGTTCTTTAGCAATGAGCAGTTCTTC. Protein sequence: CSATPRFFSNEQFF.

This clonotype was counted at least ten times. The CDR3 nucleotides are TGCGCCAGCAGAGCGGGGAAATACGAGCAGTACTTC. Translation gives CASRAGKYEQYF. V and J are TRBV5-1 and TRBJ2-7; 7 nucleotides agree with TRBD2. Trimming at V came to 5 bases and at J to 4 bases, leaving 3 bases not matched to a gene. The CDR3 extends over 12 amino acids. CDR1 is SGHRS, CDR2 YFSETQ, per germline.

The J gene is TRBJ2-1, the V gene TRBV5-1; 12 positions agree with TRBD2. The CDR3 is 15 residues long. In germline, CDR1 is SGHRS, CDR2 YFSETQ. The trim removed 4 bases at V and 7 bases at J, leaving 6 bases unmatched. The CDR3 DNA follows: TGCGCCAGCAGCCTAACGACTAGCGGGGGAAATGAGCAGTTCTTC. Amino acid sequence: CASSLTTSGGNEQFF.

This clonotype came up many times. Written as DNA, the CDR3 is TGTGCTAGTGGTTTGGGGGGACTAATGGACACTGAAGCTTTCTTT. Encoded protein: CASGLGGLMDTEAFF. The chain is built from TRBV12-5 and TRBJ1-1, with a possible D match to TRBD1 (5 bases). The CDR3 spans 15 residues. V lost 1 base, J lost 3 bases, and 12 bases lay in between. The germline V gene has CDR1 LGHNT and CDR2 FRNRAP.

This clonotype has a count of ten or more. The V gene is TRBV20-1, the J gene TRBJ2-7, with 9 bases matching TRBD2. The CDR3 runs 15 residues. Germline V gene lookup returns CDR1 DFQATT and CDR2 SNEGSKA (reference sequence). V lost 0 bases, J lost 1 base, and 4 bases stayed unmatched. The CDR3 sequence: CSARDLAGRSYEQYF. CDR3 DNA: TGCAGTGCTAGAGATCTAGCGGGGCGTTCCTACGAGCAGTACTTC.

This clonotype showed up many times. The gene calls are TRBV20-1 and TRBJ1-1; 10 nucleotides match TRBD1. The length of the CDR3 is 13 residues. V gave up 6 bases and J gave up 3 bases; unmatched junction bases: 4. Germline V gene sequence: CDR1 DFQATT, CDR2 SNEGSKA (reference sequence). The CDR3 reads CSAWTGGDTEAFF. CDR3 bases: TGCAGTGCATGGACAGGGGGGGACACTGAAGCTTTCTTT.

The V call is TRBV7-6, the J call TRBJ2-1; no firm D call. V was clipped by 2 bases and J by 5 bases, with 10 bases between them. The germline V gene encodes CDR1 SGHVS and CDR2 FNYEAQ. The CDR3 contains 14 residues. CDR3 DNA: TGTGCCAGCAGCTTAAGGGAAAAGAACAATGAGCAGTTCTTC. Encoded protein: CASSLREKNNEQFF.

This clonotype came up many times. The rearrangement uses TRBV4-1 and TRBJ2-3; 10 nucleotides line up with TRBD1. The CDR3 is made up of 17 amino acids. In germline, CDR1 is MGHRA, CDR2 YSYEKL. V lost 4 bases and J lost 2; bases outside the gene matches: 9. The CDR3 spells CASSPFGTGEPTDTQYF. The CDR3 coding sequence is TGCGCCAGCAGCCCGTTCGGGACAGGGGAACCCACAGATACGCAGTATTTT.

Ten or more counts support this clonotype. V usage is TRBV4-2 and J usage is TRBJ2-1, with D possibly matching TRBD1 (7 bases). Germline loops: CDR1 LGHNA, CDR2 YNFKEQ. The CDR3 has 15 residues. V shed 2 bases and J shed 4 bases, with 12 bases lying between them. CDR3 bases: TGTGCCAGCAGCCAATGGACAGGACTATACAATGAGCAGTTCTTC. Its protein is CASSQWTGLYNEQFF.

The sample holds many counts of this clonotype. CDR3 protein: CASSHRQANTGELFF. CDR3 nucleotide sequence: TGTGCCAGCAGCCACCGGCAAGCGAACACCGGGGAGCTGTTTTTT. This chain uses TRBV3-1 with TRBJ2-2; D ambiguous. Germline CDR1 reads LGHDT; CDR2 reads YNNKEL (reference sequence). The V gene lost 3 bases and the J gene lost 0 bases, with 8 bases spanning the gap. The CDR3 runs to 15 residues.

At least ten counts were recorded for this clonotype. The chain joins TRBV5-1 to TRBJ2-3; TRBD1 matches 8 bases. Germline V gene sequence: CDR1 SGHRS, CDR2 YFSETQ. The V segment lost 3 bases and the J segment 0 bases; nucleotides outside the gene matches: 6. The CDR3 loop spans 16 amino acids. For the CDR3, the DNA is TGCGCCAGCAGCTCGACCACAGGGGGTAGCACAGATACGCAGTATTTT. Translation gives CASSSTTGGSTDTQYF.

In its sample, this clonotype was seen many times. The chain recombines TRBV5-1 with TRBJ2-1; no clear D gene. Trimming removed 2 bases at V and 4 bases at J, with 7 bases between. Germline CDR1 SGHRS, CDR2 YFSETQ. The CDR3 covers 13 residues. The DNA of the CDR3 is TGCGCCAGCAGCTTAGGCGCTTACAATGAGCAGTTCTTC. This gives the protein CASSLGAYNEQFF.

This clonotype was observed at least ten times. The CDR3 DNA reads as TGCAGTGCTAGAATCCGGCTAGCGGGCGCGACCTACGAGCAGTACTTC. Its protein is CSARIRLAGATYEQYF. The chain joins TRBV20-1 to TRBJ2-7; the match to TRBD2 covers 8 bases. After removal of 2 bases from V and 2 bases from J, the junction contained 11 bases not matched to a gene. There are 16 residues in the CDR3. Germline values: CDR1 DFQATT, CDR2 SNEGSKA (reference sequence).

At least ten counts were recorded for this clonotype. The V call is TRBV5-6, the J call TRBJ1-6, with D uncertain. The CDR3 is 12 amino acids. Germline CDR1 reads SGHDT; CDR2 reads YYEEEE. V shed 7 bases and J shed 5 bases, with 7 bases lying between them. The CDR3 reads CASRRDNSPLHF. The CDR3 DNA sequence: TGTGCCAGCCGGCGTGATAATTCACCCCTCCACTTT.